One and the same sample provided the 26 T cell receptor beta chains below, sequenced in a study of shared clonotypes between healthy human individuals. Sequencing used immunoSEQ multiplex PCR; TCRdb keeps in-frame clones, though not all of them. Of about 670,000 clones listed, approximately 75% are singletons. The sample comprised memory CD4+ T cells sorted from blood. The subset denotes: CD45RA-negative fraction. Source of these receptors: a woman aged 30 to 39 in good health.

This clone has a single count. The chain links TRBV5-6 to TRBJ1-4, with D tentatively TRBD1 (6 bases). Germline CDR1 is SGHDT and CDR2 is YYEEEE. Trimming left V 5 bases short and J 7 bases short, with 15 bases between. This CDR3 has 14 residues. CDR3 protein: CASSPRGLGEKLFF. The CDR3 nucleotides are TGTGCCAGCAGTCCCAGGGGTCTGGGTGAAAAACTGTTTTTT.

The chain couples TRBV27 to TRBJ1-2, with D hard to call. V dropped 3 bases and J dropped 5 bases, with 13 bases sitting between them. Germline-derived CDR1 and CDR2 are MNHEY and SMNVEV (reference sequence). CDR3 length: 14 amino acids. The CDR3 DNA reads as TGTGCCAGCAGTTTCGCCGCAGCCAAATATGGCTACACCTTC. It specifies CASSFAAAKYGYTF.

This clone was detected only once. The chain combines TRBV4-1 with TRBJ2-1; D ambiguous. CDR1 and CDR2 (germline): MGHRA, YSYEKL. V lost 2 bases and J 5 bases, leaving 7 bases between the germline ends. The CDR3 runs 13 residues. As DNA, the CDR3 is TGCGCCAGCAGCCAAATATACCACAATGAGCAGTTCTTC. Protein sequence: CASSQIYHNEQFF.

This clone was seen a few times. V usage is TRBV27 and J usage is TRBJ2-5, with 7 positions matching TRBD2. V dropped 3 bases and J dropped 7; count of bases not matched to a gene: 11. Germline lookup yields CDR1 MNHEY and CDR2 SMNVEV (reference sequence). The CDR3 is 15 amino acids. This CDR3 is CASSFVAGARGTQYF. The CDR3 bases are TGTGCCAGCAGTTTTGTGGCGGGAGCACGGGGGACCCAGTACTTC.

This clone was picked up one time. The junction departs from germline at one end; a sequencing error may be responsible. The rearrangement joins TRBV7-3 to TRBJ1-2, with 10 positions matching TRBD1. Germline CDR1 SGHTA, CDR2 FQGTGA. This CDR3 comprises 17 residues. CDR3 region: CASSHAGTGEGENGYTF. As DNA, the CDR3 is TGCGCCAGCAGCCATGCCGGGACAGGGGAAGGAGAGAATGGCTACACCTTC.

For this clone: The same CDR3 also results from other DNA sequences found in this sample. The chain links TRBV6-5 to TRBJ2-1, with D uncertain. V was pared by 0 bases and J by 1 base, with 7 bases between. Germline lookup yields CDR1 MNHEY and CDR2 SVGAGI. The CDR3 totals 15 residues. CDR3 sequence reads: CASSYSSGSYNEQFF. CDR3 DNA: TGTGCCAGCAGTTACTCGAGTGGATCCTACAATGAGCAGTTCTTC.

The CDR3 DNA is TGCGCCAGCAGTGTAACAGCGGGAGGTAACACCGGGGAGCTGTTTTTT. Translated: CASSVTAGGNTGELFF. The rearrangement joins TRBV10-1 to TRBJ2-2, with TRBD2 matching over 9 bases. Trimming cost V 4 bases and J 2 bases; bases outside gene matches: 5. There are 16 residues in the CDR3. Germline V gene data show CDR1 as WNHNN and CDR2 as SYGVQD (reference sequence).

V usage is TRBV29-1 and J usage is TRBJ1-2, with unresolved D. V was shortened by 6 bases and J by 4 bases, with 15 bases between the two germline ends. This CDR3 is built from 13 residues. Per the germline V gene, CDR1 is SQVTM and CDR2 is ANQGSEA. The CDR3 region is CSVRWAAGYGYTF. The CDR3 region has the DNA TGCAGCGTCCGGTGGGCCGCGGGCTATGGCTACACCTTC.

V usage is TRBV6-1 and J usage is TRBJ2-7; 15 positions match TRBD2. Unmatched junction bases numbered 7, after V lost 4 bases and J lost 9 bases. This CDR3 is 15 amino acids long. The germline CDR1 and CDR2 sequences are MNHNS and SASEGT. CDR3 coding DNA: TGTGCCAGCAGTGGGACTAGCGGGAGGGCCGGGGGGCAGTACTTC. Its protein product is CASSGTSGRAGGQYF.

V and J are TRBV27 and TRBJ2-7; tentatively, D is TRBD2 (5 bases). Trimming stripped 3 bases from V and 6 bases from J, with 21 bases between. The CDR3 contains 16 residues. Germline V gene data show CDR1 as MNHEY and CDR2 as SMNVEV (reference sequence). CDR3 amino acids: CASSLAGEGQGAEQYF. CDR3 coding DNA: TGTGCCAGCAGTTTGGCCGGAGAGGGTCAAGGTGCCGAGCAGTACTTC.

This clone was observed a handful of times. The chain carries TRBV19 and TRBJ2-7, with 9 bases identical to TRBD1. V shed 5 bases and J 9 bases; nucleotides not matched to a gene: 14. This CDR3 region has 15 residues. Germline V lookup: CDR1 LNHDA, CDR2 SQIVND (reference sequence). CDR3 nucleotides: TGTGCCAGTAGTCCTCCGGGACAGGGCGTCGCTAGGCAGTACTTC. It codes for CASSPPGQGVARQYF.

The chain combines TRBV11-3 with TRBJ1-1; the match to TRBD1 covers 7 bases. V shed 5 bases and J 10 bases; nucleotides not matched to a gene: 10. The CDR3 covers 13 residues. Germline-derived CDR1 and CDR2 are SGHNT and YENEEA. The CDR3 DNA is TGTGCCAGCAGCACCCTGGACAGGTTCATAGCTTTCTTT. Amino acid sequence: CASSTLDRFIAFF.

The CDR3 DNA is TGTGCCAGCAGTGGCTTACGGGCAGACAGACTCTATGGCTACACCTTC. It yields the protein CASSGLRADRLYGYTF. V is TRBV28 and J is TRBJ1-2, with a possible D match to TRBD1 (5 bases). The CDR3 runs to 16 residues. The germline CDR1 and CDR2 sequences are MDHEN and SYDVKM. V lost 5 bases and J 4 bases, leaving 20 bases between the germline ends.

V is TRBV5-1 and J is TRBJ2-7; 7 bases align to TRBD2. V lost 3 bases to trimming and J lost 3 bases; unmatched junction nucleotides: 9. Per the germline V gene, CDR1 is SGHRS and CDR2 is YFSETQ. The CDR3 spans 15 residues. CDR3 region: CASSSGPSGNYEQYF. In DNA, the CDR3 is TGCGCCAGCAGCTCAGGACCGAGCGGGAACTACGAGCAGTACTTC.

This sequence joins TRBV14 and TRBJ1-5, with 9 bases that match TRBD1. From germline, CDR1 is SGHDN and CDR2 FVKESK. The CDR3 extends over 19 amino acids. V gave up 1 base and J gave up 1 base; unmatched junction bases: 11. The CDR3 loop is CASSQVQDRGIESNQPQHF. CDR3 nucleotides: TGTGCCAGCAGCCAAGTCCAGGACAGGGGAATTGAGAGCAATCAGCCCCAGCATTTT.

This chain uses TRBV28 with TRBJ1-2; TRBD1 matches at 8 bases. This CDR3 has 14 amino acids. V lost 5 bases and J lost 7; bases outside the gene matches: 9. CDR1 and CDR2 from the germline V gene are MDHEN and SYDVKM. The CDR3 spells CASSKRTGIGGYTF. In nucleotides, the CDR3 is TGTGCCAGCAGTAAACGGACAGGGATCGGTGGCTACACCTTC.

Remarks on this clone: The sample contains more than one DNA sequence encoding this CDR3. CDR3 residues: CATSSFGRGDTGELFF. For the CDR3, the DNA is TGTGCCACCAGCAGCTTCGGGAGAGGGGACACCGGGGAGCTGTTTTTT. The chain joins TRBV15 to TRBJ2-2; the D gene is possibly TRBD2 (6 bases). Between the trimmed V and J ends, which lost 3 bases and 3 bases, there was a span of 14 bases. The CDR3 loop spans 16 amino acids. Germline-derived CDR1 and CDR2 are LNHNV and YYDKDF (reference sequence).

This chain joins TRBV28 and TRBJ2-5, with D possibly TRBD2 on 5 matching bases. The J call is in doubt because the DNA end fits TRBJ2-7 better. There are 16 residues in the CDR3. CDR1 MDHEN and CDR2 SYDVKM come from the germline V gene. The CDR3 sequence: CASSLEYGMGSYEQYF. The CDR3 nucleotides read TGTGCCAGCAGTTTAGAGTACGGGATGGGTTCCTACGAGCAGTACTTC.

In its sample, this clone was seen a few times. The V call is TRBV5-8, the J call TRBJ1-4, with D perhaps TRBD1 (6 bases). The CDR3 has 15 amino acids. Deletions cut 3 bases from V and 7 bases from J, with 16 bases between. Germline values: CDR1 SGHTS, CDR2 YDEGEE. CDR3 DNA: TGTGCCAGCAGCTCCTGGGGGGGCGAGGGTGAAAAACTGTTTTTT. Protein product: CASSSWGGEGEKLFF.

The chain has TRBV19 and TRBJ2-1, with 9 positions matching TRBD2. V was pared by 3 bases and J by 7 bases, with 10 bases of the junction left unmatched. This CDR3 is built from 16 residues. Germline assignment: CDR1 LNHDA and CDR2 SQIVND (reference sequence). CDR3 protein: CASSITPSGTLNEQFF. DNA of the CDR3: TGTGCCAGTAGTATCACCCCTAGCGGGACCTTGAATGAGCAGTTCTTC.

J is TRBJ2-1 and V is TRBV29-1; no definite D call. Trimming stripped 3 bases from V and 4 bases from J, with 13 bases between. Germline-derived CDR1 and CDR2 are SQVTM and ANQGSEA. The CDR3 runs to 14 residues. Here the CDR3 reads CSVDRPPGYNEQFF. The CDR3 DNA reads as TGCAGCGTTGATCGTCCCCCGGGTTACAATGAGCAGTTCTTC.

The chain has TRBV11-2 and TRBJ2-1; D call uncertain. CDR3 size: 13 residues. V was clipped by 1 base and J by 8 bases, with 9 bases between them. Per the germline V gene, CDR1 is SGHAT and CDR2 is FQNNGV. The CDR3 nucleotides are TGTGCCAGCAGCTTAGGGTTGGGCGATGAGCAGTTCTTC. Translation: CASSLGLGDEQFF. The full variable domain, with the rest looked up from reference TRBV11-2 and TRBJ2-1, is EAGVAQSPRYKIIEKRQSVAFWCNPISGHATLYWYQQILGQGPKLLIQFQNNGVVDDSQLPKDRFSAERLKGVDSTLKIQPAKLEDSAVYLCASSLGLGDEQFFGPGTRLTVL.

CDR3: CASRTQPPGQGSWVYEQYF. CDR3 sequence (DNA): TGCGCCAGCAGGACGCAGCCACCGGGACAGGGAAGTTGGGTCTACGAGCAGTACTTC. This chain links TRBV5-1 with TRBJ2-7; 9 nucleotides agree with TRBD1. The CDR3 extends over 19 amino acids. The junction had 21 bases not matched to a gene; V was cut back by 5 bases and J by 3 bases. Germline V gene lookup returns CDR1 SGHRS and CDR2 YFSETQ.

Only a few counts were recorded for this clone. The chain uses TRBV10-2 and TRBJ1-2; 8 nucleotides match TRBD1. This CDR3 spans 16 amino acids. The V gene's germline CDR1 is WSHSY and CDR2 SAAADI. V was pared by 1 base and J by 2 bases, with 6 bases of the junction left unmatched. The CDR3 reads CASSEFPGTGNYGYTF. DNA for the CDR3: TGCGCCAGCAGTGAGTTCCCCGGGACAGGAAACTATGGCTACACCTTC.

The chain links TRBV6-1 to TRBJ2-1; D gene uncertain. CDR1 is MNHNS, CDR2 SASEGT, per germline. The length of the CDR3 is 13 residues. The V end lost 4 bases, the J end lost 9 bases, and 13 bases lay between the germline ends. The CDR3 DNA reads as TGTGCCAGCAGTGCGGCCTCCTGGGGTGAGCAGTTCTTC. Its translation: CASSAASWGEQFF.

The V gene is TRBV6-1, the J gene TRBJ1-1; no reliable D call. The CDR3 consists of 13 residues. The germline V and J ends were trimmed by 3 bases and 1 base, with 6 bases remaining between them. Germline V gives CDR1 MNHNS, CDR2 SASEGT. This CDR3 reads CASSEVPNTEAFF. As DNA, the CDR3 is TGTGCCAGCAGTGAGGTCCCGAACACTGAAGCTTTCTTT.